The 23 T cell receptor beta chains listed next were all sequenced from one sample in a study of blood T cell repertoires in COVID-19. The protocol was immunoSEQ multiplex PCR, while the TCRdb copy is restricted to in-frame clones and leaves out a portion. The table has almost 300,000 clones, roughly 90% seen once. Source material: peripheral blood. The receptors come from a woman in her thirties with COVID-19, enrolled during active disease.

This clone was picked up one time. The rearrangement uses TRBV5-1 and TRBJ1-1, with D tentatively TRBD1 (5 bases). This CDR3 has 15 residues. Germline V lookup: CDR1 SGHRS, CDR2 YFSETQ. V lost 0 bases to trimming and J lost 1 base, with 10 bases between them. The CDR3 sequence: CASSLVGHQNTEAFF. The CDR3 nucleotides read TGCGCCAGCAGCTTGGTCGGACACCAGAACACTGAAGCTTTCTTT.

V gene TRBV7-8 combines with J gene TRBJ1-1, with 8 bases identical to TRBD1. After removal of 5 bases from V and 0 bases from J, the junction contained 8 bases not matched to a gene. CDR1 is SGHVS and CDR2 is FQNEAQ in the germline V gene. The CDR3 is 16 residues long. The CDR3 reads CASSPSRDRMNTEAFF. In DNA, the CDR3 is TGTGCCAGCAGCCCCTCACGGGACAGGATGAACACTGAAGCTTTCTTT.

The V call is TRBV28, the J call TRBJ1-1; 8 bases fit TRBD1. The trim removed 1 base at V and 6 bases at J, leaving 10 bases unmatched. This CDR3 has 16 amino acids. Per germline, CDR1 MDHEN and CDR2 SYDVKM. DNA for the CDR3: TGTGCCAGCAGTTTATATACAGGGGGGGTTCGAGCTGAAGCTTTCTTT. It specifies CASSLYTGGVRAEAFF. Combining the CDR3 with reference TRBV28 and TRBJ1-1 gives the whole variable domain DVKVTQSSRYLVKRTGEKVFLECVQDMDHENMFWYRQDPGLGLRLIYFSYDVKMKEKGDIPEGYSVSREKKERFSLILESASTNQTSMYLCASSLYTGGVRAEAFFGQGTRLTVV.

The rearrangement uses TRBV5-1 and TRBJ2-7; D unresolved. Germline CDR1 SGHRS, CDR2 YFSETQ. The CDR3 spans 13 residues. V lost 0 bases to trimming and J lost 4 bases, with 8 bases between them. CDR3 residues: CASSLETRYEQYF. The CDR3 DNA reads as TGCGCCAGCAGCTTGGAGACAAGATACGAGCAGTACTTC.

V gene TRBV7-9 combines with J gene TRBJ1-2; weak D call: TRBD1 (5 bases). Trimming pared 2 bases from V and 0 bases from J, leaving 22 bases between. The germline gives CDR1 SEHNR, CDR2 FQNEAQ (reference sequence). This CDR3 has 19 amino acids. The CDR3 bases are TGTGCCAGCAGCTTAAGCGGGGCCGCTATCCGCTCTTCTAACTATGGCTACACCTTC. This sequence encodes CASSLSGAAIRSSNYGYTF. The complete variable domain, with remaining parts taken from reference TRBV7-9 and TRBJ1-2, reads DTGVSQNPRHKITKRGQNVTFRCDPISEHNRLYWYRQTLGQGPEFLTYFQNEAQLEKSRLLSDRFSAERPKGSFSTLEIQRTEQGDSAMYLCASSLSGAAIRSSNYGYTFGSGTRLTVV.

The V and J genes are TRBV3-1 (or the pseudogene TRBV3-2) and TRBJ2-3, with unresolved D. CDR3 length equals 12 residues. V lost 5 bases, J lost 5 bases, and 8 bases lay in between. The germline gives CDR1 LGHDT, CDR2 YNNKEL (reference sequence). The CDR3 DNA reads as TGTGCCAGCAGCTTTCCAGGAGATACGCAGTATTTT. Its protein product is CASSFPGDTQYF.

The chain links TRBV2 to TRBJ2-1; 7 nucleotides line up with TRBD2. Germline V gives CDR1 SNHLY, CDR2 FYNNEI. With 8 bases clipped from V and 3 bases from J, the junction kept 7 bases outside the gene matches. This CDR3 has 14 residues. The CDR3 sequence: CASLELAVYNEQFF. As DNA, the CDR3 is TGTGCCAGCTTGGAGCTAGCGGTCTACAATGAGCAGTTCTTC.

The rearrangement uses TRBV11-2 and TRBJ1-1; unclear D gene. The germline gives CDR1 SGHAT, CDR2 FQNNGV. Deletions cut 5 bases from V and 9 bases from J, with 10 bases between. The CDR3 spans 11 residues. The DNA of the CDR3 is TGTGCCAGCAGCAAACAGCCCAAAGCTTTCTTT. As protein: CASSKQPKAFF.

Comments on this clone: The same CDR3 is also encoded by other DNA sequences in this sample. This rearrangement joins TRBV19 to TRBJ2-7; maybe TRBD2 (5 bases). V was clipped by 5 bases and J by 2 bases, with 7 bases between them. From germline, CDR1 is LNHDA and CDR2 SQIVND (reference sequence). The CDR3 covers 12 residues. Written as DNA, the CDR3 is TGTGCCAGTAGTGCCGGGGCCTACGAGCAGTACTTC. Translated: CASSAGAYEQYF.

The rearrangement links TRBV2 to TRBJ1-4, with 7 bases matching TRBD1. Unmatched junction bases numbered 7, after V lost 6 bases and J lost 6 bases. Germline V gene lookup returns CDR1 SNHLY and CDR2 FYNNEI. The length of the CDR3 is 14 residues. CDR3 loop: CASRKTGMDEKLFF. The CDR3 nucleotides read TGTGCCAGCAGAAAGACAGGGATGGATGAAAAACTGTTTTTT.

This sequence joins TRBV30 and TRBJ1-1; D gene unclear. CDR1 and CDR2 from the germline V gene are GTSNPN and SVGIG (reference sequence). V was shortened by 5 bases and J by 7 bases, with 14 bases between the two germline ends. The CDR3 has 12 residues. The CDR3 loop is CAWGDTPREAFF. CDR3 DNA: TGTGCCTGGGGAGACACCCCCCGTGAAGCTTTCTTT.

The chain recombines TRBV5-6 with TRBJ1-2; D perhaps matches TRBD1 (6 bases). Germline V CDR1 and CDR2: SGHDT, YYEEEE. The CDR3 totals 13 residues. V was clipped by 4 bases and J by 4 bases, with 11 bases between them. CDR3 DNA sequence: TGTGCCAGCAGCCCCGGCAGGGGCTATGGCTACACCTTC. Residues: CASSPGRGYGYTF.

This chain's CDR3 is CASSGQGFQAFF. In nucleotides, the CDR3 is TGTGCCAGCAGTGGACAGGGATTCCAAGCTTTCTTT. The J gene is TRBJ1-1, the V gene TRBV2; TRBD1 matches 7 bases. This CDR3 has 12 amino acids. Germline CDR1 and CDR2: SNHLY and FYNNEI. J was trimmed by 9 bases and V by 4 bases; bases with no gene match: 5.

The V call is TRBV3-1 (or the pseudogene TRBV3-2), the J call TRBJ1-2; 10 bases line up with TRBD1. The CDR3 consists of 13 residues. The germline CDR1 and CDR2 sequences are LGHDT and YNNKEL (reference sequence). The junction had 2 bases not matched to a gene; V was cut back by 8 bases and J by 2 bases. CDR3 residues: CASATGGNYGYTF. CDR3 bases: TGTGCCAGCGCGACAGGGGGCAACTATGGCTACACCTTC.

A single count supports this clone. The gene calls are TRBV5-1 and TRBJ2-5, with 9 bases fitting TRBD2. The ends lost 0 bases at V and 4 bases at J; junction bases unmatched: 13. Germline V gives CDR1 SGHRS, CDR2 YFSETQ. The CDR3 has 18 residues. The DNA for the CDR3 is TGCGCCAGCAGCTTGGGGGGCCGCATAGCGGGGGTGCGAGAGACCCAGTACTTC. This translates into CASSLGGRIAGVRETQYF.

The J gene is TRBJ1-1, the V gene TRBV6-5; TRBD1 agrees at 7 bases. CDR1 is MNHEY and CDR2 is SVGAGI in the germline V gene. V lost 0 bases and J lost 5; bases outside the gene matches: 6. The CDR3 has 15 residues. The chain's CDR3 is CASSYSTGLLTEAFF. The CDR3 DNA follows: TGTGCCAGCAGTTACTCGACAGGGTTGTTGACTGAAGCTTTCTTT.

The chain has TRBV5-6 and TRBJ1-3; D call uncertain. Germline V gene sequence: CDR1 SGHDT, CDR2 YYEEEE. This CDR3 is built from 16 residues. V lost 2 bases and J lost 0, with 12 bases in between. The CDR3 DNA sequence: TGTGCCAGCAGCTTCGCCGCGGCCAGCTCTGGAAACACCATATATTTT. Translation: CASSFAAASSGNTIYF. The variable domain in full, completed from reference TRBV5-6 and TRBJ1-3, reads DAGVTQSPTHLIKTRGQQVTLRCSPKSGHDTVSWYQQALGQGPQFIFQYYEEEERQRGNFPDRFSGHQFPNYSSELNVNALLLGDSALYLCASSFAAASSGNTIYFGEGSWLTVV.

V gene TRBV6-5 combines with J gene TRBJ1-1, with 9 bases matching TRBD1. V lost 6 bases to trimming and J lost 6 bases; unmatched junction nucleotides: 5. The CDR3 spans 13 residues. CDR1 is MNHEY and CDR2 is SVGAGI in the germline V gene. The CDR3 is CASRYDRGAEAFF. For the CDR3, the DNA is TGTGCCAGCAGATATGACAGGGGGGCTGAAGCTTTCTTT.

V is TRBV12-3 or TRBV12-4 and J is TRBJ2-7; 7 bases fit TRBD1. With V trimmed by 7 bases and J by 4 bases, 1 base remained unmatched. CDR3 length: 11 amino acids. DNA for the CDR3: TGTGCCAGCACACAGGGGTACGAGCAGTACTTC. Translated, it gives CASTQGYEQYF.

This clone was recorded only once. The chain is built from TRBV12-3 or TRBV12-4 and TRBJ2-7; D might be TRBD2 (5 bases). With 6 bases removed from V and 7 bases from J, the gap between germline ends came to 16 bases. The CDR3 has 13 amino acids. The CDR3, as DNA: TGTGCCAGCAGCCCCCCCGGTGGGAGTGAGCAGTACTTC. Amino acids: CASSPPGGSEQYF.

The rearrangement joins TRBV4-1 to TRBJ2-3; no reliable D call. Trimming cost V 1 base and J 0 bases, with 14 bases left between them. From germline, CDR1 is MGHRA and CDR2 YSYEKL. This CDR3 has 17 amino acids. The CDR3 sequence is CASSQGLLGGSTDTQYF. The CDR3 nucleotides are TGCGCCAGCAGCCAAGGTCTCCTAGGCGGTAGCACAGATACGCAGTATTTT.

J is TRBJ2-3 and V is TRBV11-2; maybe TRBD2 (5 bases). Germline V gene sequence: CDR1 SGHAT, CDR2 FQNNGV. Trimming shortened V by 2 bases and J by 1 base, and 13 bases separated the two germline ends. This CDR3 region has 16 residues. In DNA form, the CDR3 reads TGTGCCAGCAGCTTACCGGGGTCACGTGGCACAGATACGCAGTATTTT. Translating gives CASSLPGSRGTDTQYF.

The CDR3 spells CASSAQGIQETQYF. CDR3 DNA sequence: TGTGCCAGCAGCGCACAGGGGATACAAGAGACCCAGTACTTC. The chain recombines TRBV7-2 with TRBJ2-5, with TRBD1 matching over 7 bases. The CDR3 spans 14 residues. Germline CDR1 and CDR2: SGHTA and FQGNSA. V gave up 5 bases and J gave up 2 bases; unmatched junction bases: 5.